The TCR beta chain under discussion was sequenced for a study of T cell responses to AZD1222 COVID-19 vaccine. Only in-frame clones appear in the TCRdb table, and some are missing; sequencing was by immunoSEQ multiplex PCR. There are about 110,000 clones in the sample; approximately 89% occur only once, and approximately 3.1% lies in the top ten. This clone showed up just a few times. The antigen is undetermined. Other DNA sequences in the sample encode the same CDR3. The study, taken as a whole, reports: At baseline, seropositivity was found in only a handful of AZD1222 recipients. The reported proportion of spike-specific TCRs targeting unmutated variant regions was nearly half. Females made up more of the donors, who were largely white British, and clonal diversity may have come out too low. Spike-specific TCR breadth and depth rose after two AZD1222 doses.

The CDR3 runs to 14 residues. V shed 4 bases, J shed 0 bases, and the junction held 0 bases outside the gene matches. The germline CDR1 and CDR2 sequences are SNHLY and FYNNEI. This TCR came from an adult in good health. Sequenced here: peripheral blood, sampled on day 0 of MenACWY control vaccination. The genes are TRBV2 and TRBJ2-7, with 10 bases aligning to TRBD2. The CDR3 region is CASSASGSSYEQYF. The CDR3 nucleotides are TGTGCCAGCAGTGCTAGCGGGAGCTCCTACGAGCAGTACTTC.